The 17 T cell receptor beta chains below were found in one sample sequenced in a study of CD8+CD57+ T cells in acquired aplastic anemia. Using genomic DNA as the template, TCR beta VDJ and CDR3 profiling was carried out. Via MiXCR, TCRdb re-called the reads, giving one row per CDR3 protein. The data contain some 68,000 distinct CDR3 sequences, approximately 51% of them seen just once; the ten biggest clones take up about 8%. The sequenced material came from sorted CD4+, CD8+, or CD8+CD57+ T cells (not recorded which) from PBMCs. Source of these receptors: a human donor in good health, serving as a control.

For this clonotype: Likely a read error: the CDR3 ends without its conserved phenylalanine or tryptophan. The chain has TRBV7-2 and TRBJ2-7; D remains ambiguous. The V and J ends lost 2 bases and 6 bases respectively, with 8 bases between them. The CDR3 loop spans 12 amino acids. CDR1 is SGHTA and CDR2 is FQGNSA in the germline V gene. The CDR3 protein is CASSLIGVEQYL. For the CDR3, the DNA is TGTGCCAGCAGCTTAATTGGCGTCGAGCAGTACCTC.

A few counts support this clonotype. This chain links TRBV15 with TRBJ2-1, with 9 bases lining up with TRBD1. Trimming cost V 1 base and J 2 bases; bases outside gene matches: 0. Germline V gene data show CDR1 as LNHNV and CDR2 as YYDKDF (reference sequence). This CDR3 has 15 amino acids. CDR3 sequence reads: CATSRGQGAYNEQFF. CDR3 in DNA: TGTGCCACCAGCAGAGGACAGGGGGCCTACAATGAGCAGTTCTTC.

The J gene is TRBJ2-7, the V gene TRBV20-1, with TRBD1 matching over 7 bases. V lost 2 bases to trimming and J lost 3 bases; unmatched junction nucleotides: 1. The CDR3 is 12 amino acids. The germline V gene encodes CDR1 DFQATT and CDR2 SNEGSKA (reference sequence). CDR3 nucleotides: TGCAGTGCTAGAAGGGACAGCTACGAGCAGTACTTC. It is translated as CSARRDSYEQYF.

V gene TRBV15 combines with J gene TRBJ2-7, with TRBD1 identical over 9 bases. The germline CDR1 and CDR2 sequences are LNHNV and YYDKDF (reference sequence). The CDR3 runs to 14 residues. With 5 bases clipped from V and 6 bases from J, the junction kept 8 bases outside the gene matches. Here the CDR3 reads CATSGTGRAGEQYF. CDR3 bases: TGTGCCACCAGCGGGACAGGGCGTGCGGGCGAGCAGTACTTC.

This clonotype was observed a few times. V usage is TRBV2 and J usage is TRBJ2-3, with 10 bases that match TRBD1. The CDR3 runs to 15 residues. Trimming removed 3 bases from V and 2 bases from J; junction bases left unmatched: 2. Germline lookup yields CDR1 SNHLY and CDR2 FYNNEI. CDR3 in amino acids: CASSEDRGSTDTQYF. The CDR3 DNA follows: TGTGCCAGCAGTGAGGACAGGGGGTCCACAGATACGCAGTATTTT.

J is TRBJ2-7 and V is TRBV12-3 or TRBV12-4; no clear D gene. V was clipped by 1 base and J by 2 bases, with 12 bases between them. The CDR3 spans 15 residues. Written as DNA, the CDR3 is TGTGCCAGCAGTTTAGGGCAGGTCTGGCCCTACGAGCAGTACTTC. It yields the protein CASSLGQVWPYEQYF.

This clonotype turned up a few times. The J gene is TRBJ1-1, the V gene TRBV6-5; the D is unclear. The CDR3 spans 15 residues. Germline values: CDR1 MNHEY, CDR2 SVGAGI. Trimming removed 2 bases at V and 0 bases at J, with 10 bases between. The chain's CDR3 is CASSYGPVLNTEAFF. Written as DNA, the CDR3 is TGTGCCAGCAGTTACGGTCCAGTCCTGAACACTGAAGCTTTCTTT.

Regarding this clonotype: The junction shows a germline mismatch at one end, possibly a read error. This chain links TRBV5-1 with TRBJ1-2, with 8 bases fitting TRBD1. The CDR3 loop spans 16 amino acids. CDR1 and CDR2 from the germline V gene are SGHRS and YFSETQ. The CDR3: CASRLEAGGASYGYTF. As DNA, the CDR3 is TGCGCCAGCCGCTTGGAGGCAGGGGGCGCGAGCTATGGCTACACCTTC.

CDR3 loop: CASSSTGTPTNEQFF. In nucleotides, the CDR3 is TGTGCCAGCAGCTCCACCGGGACACCAACCAATGAGCAGTTCTTC. This chain uses TRBV12-3 or TRBV12-4 with TRBJ2-1; tentative D call: TRBD1 (6 bases). The length of the CDR3 is 15 residues. Trimming took 6 bases from V and 6 from J, leaving 18 bases between them.

This clonotype has a count of ten or more. The junction does not match germline at one end; this may be a read error. The chain recombines TRBV6-1 with TRBJ1-5; D not certain. The germline CDR1 and CDR2 sequences are MNHNS and SASEGT. The CDR3 spans 14 residues. DNA for the CDR3: TGTGCCAGCACTGAAGGGTATAGCAATCAGCCCCAGCATTTT. As protein: CASTEGYSNQPQHF.

J is TRBJ2-7 and V is TRBV7-9, with 9 bases matching TRBD1. CDR1 and CDR2 from the germline V gene are SEHNR and FQNEAQ (reference sequence). The CDR3 has 15 residues. Trimming removed 2 bases from V and 3 bases from J; junction bases left unmatched: 5. Here the CDR3 reads CASSLPGQGIYEQYF. CDR3 nucleotide sequence: TGTGCCAGCAGCTTACCGGGACAGGGTATCTACGAGCAGTACTTC.

This sequence joins TRBV12-3 or TRBV12-4 and TRBJ1-1, with D unclear. The CDR3 has 12 amino acids. V was shortened by 3 bases and J by 0 bases, with 2 bases between the two germline ends. CDR3 bases: TGTGCCAGCAGTTTCATGAACACTGAAGCTTTCTTT. Encoded protein: CASSFMNTEAFF.

This sequence joins TRBV19 and TRBJ1-2; TRBD1 agrees at 8 bases. V gave up 6 bases and J gave up 5 bases; unmatched junction bases: 11. Germline CDR1 LNHDA, CDR2 SQIVND (reference sequence). The CDR3 spans 15 residues. CDR3 in DNA: TGTGCCAGTAGCCCGGGGGCAGGGGGCGGTTATGGCTACACCTTC. Amino acids: CASSPGAGGGYGYTF. The full variable domain, with the rest looked up from reference TRBV19 and TRBJ1-2, is DGGITQSPKYLFRKEGQNVTLSCEQNLNHDAMYWYRQDPGQGLRLIYYSQIVNDFQKGDIAEGYSVSREKKESFPLTVTSAQKNPTAFYLCASSPGAGGGYGYTFGSGTRLTVV.

The chain joins TRBV15 to TRBJ2-5; no clear D. The germline CDR1 and CDR2 sequences are LNHNV and YYDKDF (reference sequence). This CDR3 is 14 amino acids long. Trimming cost V 0 bases and J 2 bases, with 7 bases left between them. Here the CDR3 reads CATSRDLGQETQYF. The CDR3 region has the DNA TGTGCCACCAGCAGAGATTTGGGGCAAGAGACCCAGTACTTC.

This sequence joins TRBV5-4 and TRBJ1-5; D is unclear. V gave up 4 bases and J gave up 6 bases, with 14 bases separating them. Germline CDR1 reads SGHNT; CDR2 reads YYREEE (reference sequence). The length of the CDR3 is 14 residues. The CDR3 region has the DNA TGTGCCAGCAGCCTGCAAGGTAGAGGTCAGCCCCAGCATTTT. Encoded protein: CASSLQGRGQPQHF.

By sample share, this clonotype is medium-sized. V gene TRBV7-6 combines with J gene TRBJ2-7, with no clear D. From germline, CDR1 is SGHVS and CDR2 FNYEAQ. Trimming cost V 1 base and J 5 bases, with 6 bases left between them. This CDR3 spans 12 amino acids. This CDR3 is CASSLGRDEQYF. CDR3 bases: TGTGCCAGCAGCTTAGGCCGCGACGAGCAGTACTTC.

This sequence joins TRBV24-1 and TRBJ1-2, with D possibly being TRBD1 (6 bases). The CDR3 loop spans 14 amino acids. Germline assignment: CDR1 KGHDR and CDR2 SFDVKD. Trimming cost V 4 bases and J 4 bases, with 12 bases left between them. The CDR3 sequence is CATSEPGVPYGYTF. DNA for the CDR3: TGTGCCACCAGTGAGCCAGGGGTCCCCTATGGCTACACCTTC.